This T cell receptor (beta chain) was identified in a study of control samples from healthy donors and cancer patients. With 7 bases removed from V and 5 bases from J, the gap between germline ends came to 15 bases. The CDR3 totals 14 residues. Germline CDR1 MNHNY, CDR2 SVGAGI (reference sequence). Data came from immunoSEQ multiplex PCR; TCRdb stores just in-frame clones and leaves some out. The table has about 71,000 clones, roughly 89% seen once. This receptor was identified in a man in his sixties with lung cancer. Sequenced material: PBMCs. The J gene is TRBJ1-5, the V gene TRBV6-6, with a tentative D call TRBD1 (6 bases). CDR3 amino acids: CASILRGGDQPQHF. The CDR3 nucleotides read TGTGCCAGCATCTTAAGGGGGGGTGATCAGCCCCAGCATTTT.